This entry describes one T cell receptor beta chain. The antigen this receptor binds is unknown. The record has no base qualities; no much larger clone is one base away. The sample belongs to a study of OX40 agonist ivuxolimab in advanced cancers. Study-level background: Ivuxolimab was an agonistic, fully human IgG2 monoclonal antibody directed against OX40 (CD134), a costimulatory receptor. Partial responses occurred in three dose-escalation patients: two with cutaneous melanoma and one with hepatocellular carcinoma. Intravenous ivuxolimab was administered to patients every 2 weeks at six dose levels: 0.01, 0.1, 0.3, 1.5, 3 and 10 mg/kg. Patients were allowed to have had prior anti-PD-1, anti-PD-L1 or anti-CTLA-4 therapy, and 30% to 40% of the dose-escalation patients had been treated with checkpoint inhibitors. The paper describes the monotherapy dose-escalation part (N = 52 patients) of the phase I trial of ivuxolimab. The purpose of peripheral TCRbeta sequencing was to test whether ivuxolimab changed TCR sequence diversity and led to clonal T-cell expansion. Among the 50 to 55 dose-escalation patients, around 20 had hepatocellular carcinoma, approximately 15 melanoma, 9 renal cell carcinoma and 9 head and neck cancer. In the dose-escalation cohort, 82.7% of patients were male, and the mean age was approximately 60 years, with a range of roughly 23 to 85. Overall study outcomes, separate from this receptor: On average, CD8+ T cells showed more expanded clones than CD4+ T cells after ivuxolimab. Clonal expansion of both CD4+ and CD8+ blood T cells was observed from baseline to week 6 at doses 0.1 to 3.0 mg/kg. The antigen specificity of the peripheral T cells that underwent clonal expansion was not determined. Low levels of normalized T-cell clonal expansion were also shown by some nonresponding patients. In the 0.1-3.0 mg/kg groups, partial responders had among the lowest normalized peripheral clonal expansion, particularly in CD8+ T cells.

Taken from cysteine to phenylalanine, the CDR3 has 13 residues. Only the CDR3 region is kept as DNA, spanning 39 bases read in frame from base 1. CDR1 and CDR2 (SEHNR, FQNEAQ) derive from the germline V gene (reference sequence). Relative to germline, V is 7 bases shorter and J is 1 base shorter, with 10 bases between their ends. Patients with autoimmune disease history or receiving systemic immunosuppression were excluded from the trial. Peripheral blood for TCR sequencing was collected from all dose cohorts at baseline, on cycle 4 day 1, and on cycle 7 day 1. The samples were drawn from a first-in-human, open-label, multicenter phase I dose-escalation trial of ivuxolimab. The trial enrolled adults with locally advanced or metastatic head and neck squamous cell, hepatocellular, melanoma or renal cell carcinoma. Before TCR sequencing, CD4+ T cells and CD8+ T cells from peripheral blood were sorted into separate populations.

Genomic DNA was isolated from the sorted cells so that the TCRbeta CDR3 region could be sequenced. The immunoSEQ Assay was used for sequencing of TCRbeta CDR3 regions. TCRdb holds this immuneACCESS table with in-frame rearrangements only. Some clones are missing; in checked studies, unresolved V genes explain under half, and the rest has no known cause. The sample profile shows 95,000 to 150,000 clones; 80% to 90% of them were found once. 0.55% of the sample is held by the ten biggest clonotypes. The sequence joins TRBV7-9 to TRBJ2-5; no D gene can be assigned with confidence. The sequenced sample was CD4+ or CD8+ T cells sorted from blood, obtained in a trial of the OX40 agonist ivuxolimab. The receptor was isolated from an adult with an advanced solid tumor such as melanoma, head and neck, liver or kidney cancer. The CDR3 reads as follows: CASTRSSQETQYF. The nucleotide sequence is TGTGCCAGCACCAGGAGTTCCCAAGAGACCCAGTACTTC.